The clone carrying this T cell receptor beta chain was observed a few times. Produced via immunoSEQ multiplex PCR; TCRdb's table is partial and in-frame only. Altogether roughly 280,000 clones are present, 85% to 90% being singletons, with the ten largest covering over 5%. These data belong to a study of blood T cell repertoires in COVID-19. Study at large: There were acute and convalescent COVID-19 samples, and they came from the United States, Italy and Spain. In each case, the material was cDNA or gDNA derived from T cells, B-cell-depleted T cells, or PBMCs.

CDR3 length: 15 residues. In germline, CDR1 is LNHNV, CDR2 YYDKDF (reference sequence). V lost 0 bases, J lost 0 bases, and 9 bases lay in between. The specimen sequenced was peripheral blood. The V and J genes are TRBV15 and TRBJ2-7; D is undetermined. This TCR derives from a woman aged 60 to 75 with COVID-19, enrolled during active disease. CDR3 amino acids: CATSRDEWASYEQYF. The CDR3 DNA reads TGTGCCACCAGCAGAGACGAGTGGGCCTCCTACGAGCAGTACTTC.